These 27 T cell receptor beta chains came from one sample sequenced in a study of blood T cell repertoires in COVID-19. Method: immunoSEQ multiplex PCR; TCRdb's copy keeps in-frame clones and lacks some. The sample contains around 150,000 clones, about 87% of which appear only once. Sequencing used peripheral blood. All receptors come from a human donor with COVID-19, enrolled during active disease. The donor label of this sample is uncertain.

The CDR3 sequence: CASSLAVGQGVFDEQYF. DNA of the CDR3: TGTGCCAGCAGCTTAGCAGTGGGACAGGGGGTTTTCGACGAGCAGTACTTC. The chain employs TRBV7-9 and TRBJ2-7; 11 nucleotides align to TRBD1. The CDR3 runs 17 residues. Losses at the gene ends were 0 bases for V and 5 bases for J; bases not matched to a gene: 9. The V gene's germline CDR1 is SEHNR and CDR2 FQNEAQ (reference sequence).

This clone has a single count. The gene calls are TRBV7-9 and TRBJ1-6, with unresolved D. V was trimmed by 4 bases and J by 1 base, leaving 8 bases between them. The CDR3 is 15 amino acids. Germline loops: CDR1 SEHNR, CDR2 FQNEAQ (reference sequence). DNA for the CDR3: TGTGCCAGCAGCTACGGAGGGTCCTATAATTCACCCCTCCACTTT. Protein sequence: CASSYGGSYNSPLHF.

This chain connects TRBV4-2 to TRBJ1-1, with D tentatively TRBD1 (5 bases). This CDR3 is built from 18 residues. Per germline, CDR1 LGHNA and CDR2 YNFKEQ. The germline V and J ends were trimmed by 0 bases and 1 base, with 18 bases remaining between them. Written as DNA, the CDR3 is TGTGCCAGCAGCCAAGATGTCCCGGGCAGGGTGGGGAACACTGAAGCTTTCTTT. This translates into CASSQDVPGRVGNTEAFF.

The rearrangement links TRBV18 to TRBJ2-1; weak D call: TRBD2 (5 bases). CDR1 is KGHSH and CDR2 is LQKENI in the germline V gene. The CDR3 has 15 residues. The ends were cut back, 2 bases at V and 4 bases at J, with 12 bases in the middle. The CDR3 DNA sequence: TGTGCCAGCTCACCAGTCCACACGGGGTACAATGAGCAGTTCTTC. Amino acids: CASSPVHTGYNEQFF.

This clone was seen just once. The V call is TRBV3-1 (or the pseudogene TRBV3-2), the J call TRBJ2-1, with 9 bases identical to TRBD2. The V segment lost 4 bases and the J segment 1 base; nucleotides outside the gene matches: 14. The germline gives CDR1 LGHDT, CDR2 YNNKEL (reference sequence). The CDR3 extends over 19 amino acids. CDR3 region: CASSLGMSGLAYSYNEQFF. Written as DNA, the CDR3 is TGTGCCAGCAGCCTTGGGATGTCGGGACTAGCTTATTCCTACAATGAGCAGTTCTTC.

The chain has TRBV9 and TRBJ1-2, with D possibly matching TRBD1 (5 bases). Germline V gene data show CDR1 as SGDLS and CDR2 as YYNGEE. The V end lost 4 bases, the J end lost 4 bases, and 17 bases lay between the germline ends. The CDR3 is made up of 15 amino acids. For the CDR3, the DNA is TGTGCCAGCAGCCCGACCGGGAGGGGCAGCTATGGCTACACCTTC. Translated: CASSPTGRGSYGYTF. The complete variable domain, with remaining parts taken from reference TRBV9 and TRBJ1-2, reads DSGVTQTPKHLITATGQRVTLRCSPRSGDLSVYWYQQSLDQGLQFLIQYYNGEERAKGNILERFSAQQFPDLHSELNLSSLELGDSALYFCASSPTGRGSYGYTFGSGTRLTVV.

The chain carries TRBV4-1 and TRBJ1-3; D unclear. Per germline, CDR1 MGHRA and CDR2 YSYEKL. The CDR3 is 16 amino acids. V shed 6 bases and J shed 0 bases, with 15 bases lying between them. CDR3 in amino acids: CASRPYFVNSGNTIYF. The CDR3 region has the DNA TGCGCCAGCAGACCCTATTTCGTAAACTCTGGAAACACCATATATTTT.

The V call is TRBV19, the J call TRBJ1-1; 8 bases fit TRBD1. This CDR3 spans 13 amino acids. Germline V gene sequence: CDR1 LNHDA, CDR2 SQIVND (reference sequence). J was trimmed by 5 bases and V by 10 bases; bases with no gene match: 9. The CDR3 DNA reads as TGTGCCACCTTACAGGGGGTAGGGACTGAAGCTTTCTTT. This translates into CATLQGVGTEAFF. The entire variable domain, with the rest obtained from reference TRBV19 and TRBJ1-1, is as follows: DGGITQSPKYLFRKEGQNVTLSCEQNLNHDAMYWYRQDPGQGLRLIYYSQIVNDFQKGDIAEGYSVSREKKESFPLTVTSAQKNPTAFYLCATLQGVGTEAFFGQGTRLTVV.

The V gene is TRBV7-3, the J gene TRBJ2-1; TRBD2 agrees at 8 bases. The trim removed 1 base at V and 3 bases at J, leaving 5 bases unmatched. The CDR3 is 16 amino acids. CDR1 SGHTA and CDR2 FQGTGA come from the germline V gene. The CDR3 protein is CASSLNPGGNYNEQFF. The CDR3 bases are TGTGCCAGCAGCTTAAATCCGGGAGGGAACTACAATGAGCAGTTCTTC.

This clone appeared once. The gene calls are TRBV2 and TRBJ1-1; the D gene is possibly TRBD1 (5 bases). This CDR3 spans 15 amino acids. V was trimmed by 6 bases and J by 0 bases, leaving 14 bases between them. Germline loops: CDR1 SNHLY, CDR2 FYNNEI. CDR3 nucleotide sequence: TGTGCCAGCAGATGGGAGGGAGGGGTGAACACTGAAGCTTTCTTT. Translation gives CASRWEGGVNTEAFF.

The chain combines TRBV19 with TRBJ1-5, with 8 bases that match TRBD1. V shed 8 bases, J shed 2 bases, and the junction held 8 bases outside the gene matches. The CDR3 loop spans 15 amino acids. Per germline, CDR1 LNHDA and CDR2 SQIVND (reference sequence). CDR3 region: CASRFDRGGNQPQHF. The CDR3 DNA follows: TGTGCCAGTCGTTTCGACAGGGGTGGCAATCAGCCCCAGCATTTT. Drawing the rest from reference TRBV19 and TRBJ1-5, the complete variable domain is DGGITQSPKYLFRKEGQNVTLSCEQNLNHDAMYWYRQDPGQGLRLIYYSQIVNDFQKGDIAEGYSVSREKKESFPLTVTSAQKNPTAFYLCASRFDRGGNQPQHFGDGTRLSIL.

V and J are TRBV7-9 and TRBJ1-2; D ambiguous. V was cut by 0 bases and J by 6 bases, with 5 bases left in between. The CDR3 is 12 amino acids. Germline V gene data show CDR1 as SEHNR and CDR2 as FQNEAQ (reference sequence). DNA of the CDR3: TGTGCCAGCAGCTTAGCCATCCATGGCTACACCTTC. Amino acids: CASSLAIHGYTF.

Details on this clone: The identical CDR3 is also encoded by other nucleotide sequences in the sample. This chain uses TRBV11-2 with TRBJ2-1, with TRBD2 as a possible D gene (7 bases). Germline CDR1 reads SGHAT; CDR2 reads FQNNGV. CDR3 length: 15 amino acids. The germline V and J ends were trimmed by 2 bases and 4 bases, with 12 bases remaining between them. The CDR3 coding sequence is TGTGCCAGCAGCTTATCCAGCGGGACATACAATGAGCAGTTCTTC. This encodes CASSLSSGTYNEQFF.

The chain carries TRBV12-3 or TRBV12-4 and TRBJ1-1; 7 bases agree with TRBD1. The CDR3 spans 13 residues. With 4 bases clipped from V and 4 bases from J, the junction kept 3 bases outside the gene matches. The CDR3 nucleotides are TGTGCCAGCAGTTATCAGGGGGTCACTGAAGCTTTCTTT. Its protein product is CASSYQGVTEAFF.

This clone has only one observation. The V and J genes are TRBV28 and TRBJ2-1; tentative D call: TRBD2 (5 bases). Germline CDR1 and CDR2: MDHEN and SYDVKM. V was clipped by 6 bases and J by 1 base, with 16 bases between them. The CDR3 runs 16 residues. The DNA of the CDR3 is TGTGCCAGCAGCCCCTCCTCGGGGTGGTCCTACAATGAGCAGTTCTTC. Protein: CASSPSSGWSYNEQFF.

This clone was picked up one time. This chain joins TRBV13 and TRBJ2-3, with 10 nucleotides matching TRBD2. The CDR3 consists of 17 residues. CDR1 is PRHDT, CDR2 FYEKMQ, per germline (reference sequence). Germline trimming cut 4 bases from V and 3 bases from J; bases unmatched to any gene: 10. In nucleotides, the CDR3 is TGTGCCAGCAGCTCCCCTTGGACTAGCGGTACTACAGATACGCAGTATTTT. As protein: CASSSPWTSGTTDTQYF.

This clone was seen just once. The rearrangement links TRBV10-2 to TRBJ1-3, with 7 positions matching TRBD1. The CDR3 runs 15 residues. V lost 4 bases to trimming and J lost 0 bases; unmatched junction nucleotides: 3. Germline V gene sequence: CDR1 WSHSY, CDR2 SAAADI. The CDR3 region is CASSVQGYSGNTIYF. The CDR3 DNA sequence: TGCGCCAGCAGTGTACAGGGGTACTCTGGAAACACCATATATTTT.

The gene calls are TRBV5-4 and TRBJ1-3; 7 bases agree with TRBD1. Germline CDR1 SGHNT, CDR2 YYREEE (reference sequence). The V and J ends lost 1 base and 0 bases, in that order; junction bases with no gene match: 10. The CDR3 is 18 amino acids. CDR3 loop: CASSLLPTGAFSGNTIYF. The CDR3 DNA reads as TGTGCCAGCAGCTTGCTACCAACAGGGGCCTTCTCTGGAAACACCATATATTTT.

The V and J genes are TRBV25-1 and TRBJ2-5, with D possibly matching TRBD2 (6 bases). Deletions cut 8 bases from V and 4 bases from J, with 20 bases between. Germline V gives CDR1 MGHDK, CDR2 SYGVNS. The CDR3 is 15 amino acids. The CDR3 nucleotides read TGTGCCAGCTTTCGACGGGGAGAGGAGGGAGAGACCCAGTACTTC. Its translation is CASFRRGEEGETQYF.

The chain joins TRBV2 to TRBJ1-2; 8 nucleotides agree with TRBD1. Germline CDR1 SNHLY, CDR2 FYNNEI. The CDR3 covers 15 residues. V gave up 3 bases and J gave up 7 bases; unmatched junction bases: 10. Here the CDR3 reads CASSDSYQTGVGYTF. CDR3 coding DNA: TGTGCCAGCAGTGACTCTTATCAGACAGGGGTTGGCTACACCTTC.

This clone was found a few times. The chain combines TRBV7-9 with TRBJ2-7; TRBD1 agrees at 9 bases. Germline V CDR1 and CDR2: SEHNR, FQNEAQ (reference sequence). The CDR3 contains 14 residues. Losses at the gene ends were 4 bases for V and 5 bases for J; bases not matched to a gene: 6. The CDR3 bases are TGTGCCAGCAGCTGGCCGGGACAGGGAGACGAGCAGTACTTC. It codes for CASSWPGQGDEQYF.

About this clone itself: Given a much more abundant clone one base away, this may be a read error. Additional DNA sequences in this sample encode the identical CDR3. The V gene is TRBV7-6, the J gene TRBJ2-1; D gene ambiguous. The V and J ends lost 2 bases and 0 bases respectively, with 8 bases between them. CDR1 and CDR2 from the germline V gene are SGHVS and FNYEAQ. This CDR3 contains 15 residues. The CDR3 is CASSLRRSSYNEQFF. The CDR3 nucleotides read TGTGCCAGCAGCTTAAGGCGGAGCTCCTACAATGAGCAGTTCTTC.

The CDR3 DNA is TGTGCCAGCAGTTTCCGAGCCGGCAATCAGCCCCAGCATTTT. It yields the protein CASSFRAGNQPQHF. The chain joins TRBV28 to TRBJ1-5; D gene unclear. This CDR3 comprises 14 residues. The germline V and J ends were trimmed by 3 bases and 2 bases, with 8 bases remaining between them. CDR1 MDHEN and CDR2 SYDVKM come from the germline V gene.

The chain is built from TRBV5-8 and TRBJ2-5, with 8 bases aligning to TRBD1. CDR1 is SGHTS, CDR2 YDEGEE, per germline. The CDR3 totals 14 residues. V lost 0 bases, J lost 6 bases, and 4 bases stayed unmatched. The CDR3 here is CASSLEVRGQTQYF. The CDR3 region has the DNA TGTGCCAGCAGCTTGGAGGTCAGGGGGCAGACCCAGTACTTC.

The rearrangement links TRBV7-9 to TRBJ1-1; D unclear. CDR1 SEHNR and CDR2 FQNEAQ come from the germline V gene (reference sequence). The CDR3 is 15 residues long. V lost 3 bases, J lost 5 bases, and 16 bases lay in between. The CDR3 bases are TGTGCCAGCAGCTTTCCAACCCGCTCGGGGACTGAAGCTTTCTTT. Translation gives CASSFPTRSGTEAFF.

This CDR3 is CAWRRAGIGYTF. In DNA, the CDR3 is TGTGCCTGGAGGAGGGCGGGTATCGGCTACACCTTC. The genes are TRBV30 and TRBJ1-2, with D uncertain. Germline V CDR1 and CDR2: GTSNPN, SVGIG (reference sequence). The CDR3 runs 12 residues. Trimming shortened V by 3 bases and J by 8 bases, and 13 bases separated the two germline ends.

The V call is TRBV19, the J call TRBJ2-7; TRBD2 matches 13 bases. Germline assignment: CDR1 LNHDA and CDR2 SQIVND (reference sequence). This CDR3 has 15 amino acids. V dropped 8 bases and J dropped 2; count of bases not matched to a gene: 6. The CDR3 region is CASGRGTSGTYEQYF. DNA for the CDR3: TGTGCCAGTGGTCGGGGGACTAGCGGGACCTACGAGCAGTACTTC.